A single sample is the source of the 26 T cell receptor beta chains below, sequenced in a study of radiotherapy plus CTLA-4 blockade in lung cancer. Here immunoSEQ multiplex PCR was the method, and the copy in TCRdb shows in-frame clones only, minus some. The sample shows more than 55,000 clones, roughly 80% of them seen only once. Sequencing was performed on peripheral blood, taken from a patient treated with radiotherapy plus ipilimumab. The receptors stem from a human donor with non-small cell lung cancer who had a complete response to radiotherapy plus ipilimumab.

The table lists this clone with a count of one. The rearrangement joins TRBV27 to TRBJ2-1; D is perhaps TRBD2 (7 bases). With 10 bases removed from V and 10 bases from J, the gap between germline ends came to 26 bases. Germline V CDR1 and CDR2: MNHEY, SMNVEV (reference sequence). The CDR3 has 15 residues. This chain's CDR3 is CATRPPRGPGGEQFF. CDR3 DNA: TGTGCCACACGTCCACCCCGGGGGCCCGGGGGGGAGCAGTTCTTC.

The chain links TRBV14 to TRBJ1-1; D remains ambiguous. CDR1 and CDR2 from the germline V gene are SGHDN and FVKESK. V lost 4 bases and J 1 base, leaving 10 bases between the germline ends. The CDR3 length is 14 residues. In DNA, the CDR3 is TGTGCCAGCAGCCCCGGGGTTAGGAACACTGAAGCTTTCTTT. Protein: CASSPGVRNTEAFF.

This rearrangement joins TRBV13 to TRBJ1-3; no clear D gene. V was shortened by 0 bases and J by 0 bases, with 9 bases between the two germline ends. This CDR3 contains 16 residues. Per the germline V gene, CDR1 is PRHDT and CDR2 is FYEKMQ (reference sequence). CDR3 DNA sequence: TGTGCCAGCAGCTTAGGCGGCGGGGACTCTGGAAACACCATATATTTT. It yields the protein CASSLGGGDSGNTIYF.

Here the CDR3 reads CASSLRLAVNTGELFF. The DNA of the CDR3 is TGCGCCAGCAGCTTGCGACTAGCGGTGAACACCGGGGAGCTGTTTTTT. The chain combines TRBV5-1 with TRBJ2-2; 9 bases are shared with TRBD2. V was pared by 1 base and J by 1 base, with 2 bases of the junction left unmatched. This CDR3 has 16 amino acids. CDR1 SGHRS and CDR2 YFSETQ come from the germline V gene.

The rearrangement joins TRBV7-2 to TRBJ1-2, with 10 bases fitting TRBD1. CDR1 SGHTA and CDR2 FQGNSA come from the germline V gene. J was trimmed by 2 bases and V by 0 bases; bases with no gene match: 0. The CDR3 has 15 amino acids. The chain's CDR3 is CASSLAGQGNYGYTF. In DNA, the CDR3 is TGTGCCAGCAGCTTAGCGGGACAGGGGAACTATGGCTACACCTTC.

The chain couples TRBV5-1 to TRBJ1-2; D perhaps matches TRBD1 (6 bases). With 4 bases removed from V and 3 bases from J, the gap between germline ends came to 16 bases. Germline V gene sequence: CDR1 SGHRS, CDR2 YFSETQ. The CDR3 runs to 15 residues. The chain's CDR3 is CASSISPDRYYGYTF. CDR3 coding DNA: TGCGCCAGCAGCATCTCCCCCGACAGGTACTATGGCTACACCTTC.

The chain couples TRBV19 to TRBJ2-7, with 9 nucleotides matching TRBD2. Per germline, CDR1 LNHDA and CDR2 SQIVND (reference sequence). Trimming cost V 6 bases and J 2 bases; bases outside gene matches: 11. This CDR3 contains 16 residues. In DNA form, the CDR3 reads TGTGCCAGTAGCCCTGGGAGCGGGGGGATTACCTACGAGCAGTACTTC. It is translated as CASSPGSGGITYEQYF.

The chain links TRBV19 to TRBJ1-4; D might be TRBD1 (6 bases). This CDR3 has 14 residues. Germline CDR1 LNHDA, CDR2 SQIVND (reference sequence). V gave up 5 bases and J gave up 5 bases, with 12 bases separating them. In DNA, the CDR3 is TGTGCCAGTAGTCCACGACAGGAGAATGAAAAACTGTTTTTT. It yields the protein CASSPRQENEKLFF.

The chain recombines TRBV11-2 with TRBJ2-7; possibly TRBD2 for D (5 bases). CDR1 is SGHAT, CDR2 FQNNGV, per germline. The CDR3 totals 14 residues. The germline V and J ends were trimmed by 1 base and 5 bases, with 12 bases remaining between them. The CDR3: CASSLAGLRDEQYV. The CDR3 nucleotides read TGTGCCAGCAGCTTAGCTGGGTTGCGGGACGAGCAGTACGTC.

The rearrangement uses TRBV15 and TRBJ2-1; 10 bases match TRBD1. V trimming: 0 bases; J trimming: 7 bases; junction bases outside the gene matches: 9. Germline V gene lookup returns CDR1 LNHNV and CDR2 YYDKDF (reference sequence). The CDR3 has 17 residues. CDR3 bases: TGTGCCACCAGCAGAGATTTGGGAGGACAGGGGGGGAATGAGCAGTTCTTC. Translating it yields CATSRDLGGQGGNEQFF.

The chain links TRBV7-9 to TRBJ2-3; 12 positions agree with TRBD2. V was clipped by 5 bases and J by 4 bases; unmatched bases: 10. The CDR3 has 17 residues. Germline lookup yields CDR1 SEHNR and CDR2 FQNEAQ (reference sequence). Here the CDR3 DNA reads TGTGCCAGCAGCCCCACCTCGACTAGCGGGAGCCCAGATACGCAGTATTTT. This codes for CASSPTSTSGSPDTQYF.

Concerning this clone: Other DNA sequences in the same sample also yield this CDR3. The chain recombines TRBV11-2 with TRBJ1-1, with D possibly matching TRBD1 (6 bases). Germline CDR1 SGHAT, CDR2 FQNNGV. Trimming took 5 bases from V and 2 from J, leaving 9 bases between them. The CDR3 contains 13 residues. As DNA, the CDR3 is TGTGCCAGCAGCCAACAGGGAAACACTGAAGCTTTCTTT. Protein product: CASSQQGNTEAFF.

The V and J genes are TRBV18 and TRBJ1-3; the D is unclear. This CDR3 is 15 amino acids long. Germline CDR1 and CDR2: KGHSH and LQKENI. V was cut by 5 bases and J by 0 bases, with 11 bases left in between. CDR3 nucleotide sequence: TGTGCCAGCTCAGCAGACACCAACTCTGGAAACACCATATATTTT. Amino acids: CASSADTNSGNTIYF.

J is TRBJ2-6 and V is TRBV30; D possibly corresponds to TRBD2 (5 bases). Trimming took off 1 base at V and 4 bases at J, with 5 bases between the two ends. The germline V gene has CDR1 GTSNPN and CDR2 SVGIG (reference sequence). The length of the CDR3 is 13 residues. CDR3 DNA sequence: TGTGCCTGGAGTGGAGGGGGGGCCAACGTCCTGACTTTC. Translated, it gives CAWSGGGANVLTF.

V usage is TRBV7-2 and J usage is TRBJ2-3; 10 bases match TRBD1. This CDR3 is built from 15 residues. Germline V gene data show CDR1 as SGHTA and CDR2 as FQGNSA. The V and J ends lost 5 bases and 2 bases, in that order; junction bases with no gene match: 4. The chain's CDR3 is CASSRGTGATDTQYF. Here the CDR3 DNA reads TGTGCCAGCAGCCGAGGGACAGGGGCCACAGATACGCAGTATTTT.

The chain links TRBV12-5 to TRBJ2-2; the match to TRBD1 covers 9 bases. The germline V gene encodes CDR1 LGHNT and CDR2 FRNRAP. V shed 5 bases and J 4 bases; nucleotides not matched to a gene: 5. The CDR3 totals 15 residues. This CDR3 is CASGGQGTSTGELFF. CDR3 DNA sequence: TGTGCTAGTGGTGGACAGGGGACCTCCACCGGGGAGCTGTTTTTT.

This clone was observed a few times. CDR3 sequence: CASSLRGLAGSTDTQYF. The CDR3 DNA is TGTGCCAGCAGCCTACGAGGACTAGCGGGGAGCACAGATACGCAGTATTTT. The chain is built from TRBV11-2 and TRBJ2-3; 12 bases are a match to TRBD2. Germline V gene lookup returns CDR1 SGHAT and CDR2 FQNNGV. This CDR3 has 17 residues. The trim removed 5 bases at V and 0 bases at J, leaving 6 bases unmatched.

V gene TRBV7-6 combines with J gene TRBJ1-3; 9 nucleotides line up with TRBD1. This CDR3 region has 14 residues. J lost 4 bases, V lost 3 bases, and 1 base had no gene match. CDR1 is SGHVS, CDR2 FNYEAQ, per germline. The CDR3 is CASSFGQGGNTIYF. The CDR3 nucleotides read TGTGCCAGCAGCTTCGGACAGGGGGGAAACACCATATATTTT.

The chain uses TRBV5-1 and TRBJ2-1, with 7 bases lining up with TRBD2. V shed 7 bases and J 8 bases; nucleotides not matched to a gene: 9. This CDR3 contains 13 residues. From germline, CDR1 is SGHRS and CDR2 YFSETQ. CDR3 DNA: TGCGCCAGCTGTCTACCTGGGGGGGATGAGCAGTTCTTC. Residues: CASCLPGGDEQFF.

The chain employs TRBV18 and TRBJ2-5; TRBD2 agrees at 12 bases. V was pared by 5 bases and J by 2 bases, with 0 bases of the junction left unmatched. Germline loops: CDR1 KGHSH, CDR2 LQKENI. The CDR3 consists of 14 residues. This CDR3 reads CASSGTSGQETQYF. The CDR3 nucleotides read TGTGCCAGCTCAGGGACTAGCGGGCAAGAGACCCAGTACTTC.

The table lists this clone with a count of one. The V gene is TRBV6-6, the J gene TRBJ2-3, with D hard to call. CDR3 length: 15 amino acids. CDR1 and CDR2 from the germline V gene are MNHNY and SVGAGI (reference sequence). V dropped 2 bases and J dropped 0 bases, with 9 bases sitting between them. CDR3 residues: CASSYGQFSTDTQYF. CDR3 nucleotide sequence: TGTGCCAGCAGTTACGGGCAGTTTAGCACAGATACGCAGTATTTT.

The chain's CDR3 is CASSSEGRFQAFF. In DNA, the CDR3 is TGTGCCAGCAGTAGCGAGGGGAGGTTTCAAGCTTTCTTT. The V and J genes are TRBV2 and TRBJ1-1; D may be TRBD1 (5 bases). Germline V lookup: CDR1 SNHLY, CDR2 FYNNEI. CDR3 length: 13 amino acids. Trimming left V 5 bases short and J 9 bases short, with 16 bases between.

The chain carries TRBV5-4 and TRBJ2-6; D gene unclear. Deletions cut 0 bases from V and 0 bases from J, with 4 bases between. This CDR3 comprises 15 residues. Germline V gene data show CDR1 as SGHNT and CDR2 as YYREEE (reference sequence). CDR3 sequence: CASSLDGSGANVLTF. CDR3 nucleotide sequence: TGTGCCAGCAGCTTGGACGGCTCTGGGGCCAACGTCCTGACTTTC.

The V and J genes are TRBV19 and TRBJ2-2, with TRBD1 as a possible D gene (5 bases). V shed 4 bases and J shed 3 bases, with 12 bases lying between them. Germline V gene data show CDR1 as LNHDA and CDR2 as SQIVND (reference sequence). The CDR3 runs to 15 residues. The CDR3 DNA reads TGTGCCAGTAGTAGCCCGGCAGGGCACACCGGGGAGCTGTTTTTT. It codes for CASSSPAGHTGELFF.

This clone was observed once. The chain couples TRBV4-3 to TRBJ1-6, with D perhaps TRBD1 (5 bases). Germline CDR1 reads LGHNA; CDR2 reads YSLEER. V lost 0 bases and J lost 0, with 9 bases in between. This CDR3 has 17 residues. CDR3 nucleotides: TGCGCCAGCAGCCAAGATCGGGGGAGCTCCTATAATTCACCCCTCCACTTT. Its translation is CASSQDRGSSYNSPLHF.

The CDR3 nucleotides are TGTGCCAGCGGCCGGGACAGGGGGCGGTACGAGCAGTACGTC. It encodes CASGRDRGRYEQYV. The V and J genes are TRBV2 and TRBJ2-7, with TRBD1 identical over 12 bases. This CDR3 region has 14 residues. After removal of 8 bases from V and 4 bases from J, the junction contained 6 bases not matched to a gene. Germline values: CDR1 SNHLY, CDR2 FYNNEI.